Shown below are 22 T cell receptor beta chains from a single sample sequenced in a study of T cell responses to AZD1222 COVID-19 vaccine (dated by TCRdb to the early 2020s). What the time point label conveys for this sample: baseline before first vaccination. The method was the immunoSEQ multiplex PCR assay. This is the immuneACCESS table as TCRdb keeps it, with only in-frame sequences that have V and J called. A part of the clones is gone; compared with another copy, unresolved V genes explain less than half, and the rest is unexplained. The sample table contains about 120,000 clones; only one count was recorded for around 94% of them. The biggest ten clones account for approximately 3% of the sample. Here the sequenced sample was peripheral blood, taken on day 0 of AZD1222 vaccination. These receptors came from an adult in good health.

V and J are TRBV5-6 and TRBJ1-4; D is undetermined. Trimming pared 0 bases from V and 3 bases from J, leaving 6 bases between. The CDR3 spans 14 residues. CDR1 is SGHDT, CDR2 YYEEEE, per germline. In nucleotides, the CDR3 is TGTGCCAGCAGCTTGGGGGCCCCTAATGAAAAACTGTTTTTT. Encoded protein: CASSLGAPNEKLFF. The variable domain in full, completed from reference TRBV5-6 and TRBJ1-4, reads DAGVTQSPTHLIKTRGQQVTLRCSPKSGHDTVSWYQQALGQGPQFIFQYYEEEERQRGNFPDRFSGHQFPNYSSELNVNALLLGDSALYLCASSLGAPNEKLFFGSGTQLSVL.

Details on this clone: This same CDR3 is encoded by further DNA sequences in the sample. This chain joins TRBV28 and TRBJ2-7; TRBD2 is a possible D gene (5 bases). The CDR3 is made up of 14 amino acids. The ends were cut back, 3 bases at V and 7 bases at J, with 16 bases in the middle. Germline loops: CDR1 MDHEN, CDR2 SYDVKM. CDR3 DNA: TGTGCCAGCAGTTTCCGGGGTGGGCTGAGGGAGCAGTACTTC. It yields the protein CASSFRGGLREQYF.

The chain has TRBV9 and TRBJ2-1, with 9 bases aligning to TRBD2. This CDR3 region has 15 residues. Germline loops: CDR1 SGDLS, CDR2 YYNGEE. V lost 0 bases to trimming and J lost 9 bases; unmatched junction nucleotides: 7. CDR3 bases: TGTGCCAGCAGCGTAGTTGCGGGAGGGCCGGGTGAGCAGTTCTTC. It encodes CASSVVAGGPGEQFF.

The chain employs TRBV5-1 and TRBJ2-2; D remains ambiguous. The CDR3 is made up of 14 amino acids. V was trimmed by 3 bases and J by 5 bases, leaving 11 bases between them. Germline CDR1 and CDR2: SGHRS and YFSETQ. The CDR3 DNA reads TGCGCCAGCAGCTCACACTACGGAACCGGGGAGCTGTTTTTT. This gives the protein CASSSHYGTGELFF. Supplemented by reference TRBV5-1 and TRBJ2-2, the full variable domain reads KAGVTQTPRYLIKTRGQQVTLSCSPISGHRSVSWYQQTPGQGLQFLFEYFSETQRNKGNFPGRFSGRQFSNSRSEMNVSTLELGDSALYLCASSSHYGTGELFFGEGSRLTVL.

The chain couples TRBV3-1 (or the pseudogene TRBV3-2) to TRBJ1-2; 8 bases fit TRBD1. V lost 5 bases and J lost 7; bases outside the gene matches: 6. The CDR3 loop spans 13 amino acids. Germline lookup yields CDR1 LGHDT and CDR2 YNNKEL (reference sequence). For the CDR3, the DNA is TGTGCCAGCAGCTTGACAGGGGCTAGTGGCTACACCTTC. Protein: CASSLTGASGYTF.

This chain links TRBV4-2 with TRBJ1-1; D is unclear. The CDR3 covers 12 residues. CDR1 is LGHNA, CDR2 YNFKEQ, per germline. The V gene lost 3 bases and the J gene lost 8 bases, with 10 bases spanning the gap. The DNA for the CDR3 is TGTGCCAGCAGCCATGAGGAATCAGAAGCTTTCTTT. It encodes CASSHEESEAFF.

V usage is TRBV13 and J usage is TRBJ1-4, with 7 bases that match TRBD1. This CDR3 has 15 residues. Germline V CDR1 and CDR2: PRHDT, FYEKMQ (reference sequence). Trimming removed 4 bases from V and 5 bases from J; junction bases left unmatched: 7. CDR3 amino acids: CASSSRDRQNEKLFF. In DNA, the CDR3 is TGTGCCAGCAGCTCACGGGACAGACAAAATGAAAAACTGTTTTTT. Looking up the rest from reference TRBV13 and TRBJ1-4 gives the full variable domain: AAGVIQSPRHLIKEKRETATLKCYPIPRHDTVYWYQQGPGQDPQFLISFYEKMQSDKGSIPDRFSAQQFSDYHSELNMSSLELGDSALYFCASSSRDRQNEKLFFGSGTQLSVL.

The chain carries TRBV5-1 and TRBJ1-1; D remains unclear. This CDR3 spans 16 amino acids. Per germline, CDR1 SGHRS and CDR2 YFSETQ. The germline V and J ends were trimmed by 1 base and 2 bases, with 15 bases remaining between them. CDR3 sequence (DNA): TGCGCCAGCAGCTTGATGGGCTCCCTTATCAACACTGAAGCTTTCTTT. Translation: CASSLMGSLINTEAFF. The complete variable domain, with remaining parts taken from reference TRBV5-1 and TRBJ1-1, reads KAGVTQTPRYLIKTRGQQVTLSCSPISGHRSVSWYQQTPGQGLQFLFEYFSETQRNKGNFPGRFSGRQFSNSRSEMNVSTLELGDSALYLCASSLMGSLINTEAFFGQGTRLTVV.

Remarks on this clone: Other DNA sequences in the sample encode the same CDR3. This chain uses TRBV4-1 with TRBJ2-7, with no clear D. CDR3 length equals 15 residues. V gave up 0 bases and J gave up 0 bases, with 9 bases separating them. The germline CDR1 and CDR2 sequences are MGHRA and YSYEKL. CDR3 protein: CASSQDRASSYEQYF. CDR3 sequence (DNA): TGCGCCAGCAGCCAAGATAGGGCTAGCTCCTACGAGCAGTACTTC.

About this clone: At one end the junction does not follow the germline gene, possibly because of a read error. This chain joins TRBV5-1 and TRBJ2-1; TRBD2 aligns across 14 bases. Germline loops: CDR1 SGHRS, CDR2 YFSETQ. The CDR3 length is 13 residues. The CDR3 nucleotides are TGCGCCAGCAGCCCGGGGACTAGCGGGAGTGAAATCTTC. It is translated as CASSPGTSGSEIF.

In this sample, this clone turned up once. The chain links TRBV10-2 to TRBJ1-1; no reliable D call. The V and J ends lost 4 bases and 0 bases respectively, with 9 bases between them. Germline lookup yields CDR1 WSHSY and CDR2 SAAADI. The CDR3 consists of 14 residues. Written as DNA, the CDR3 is TGCGCCAGCAGTGTTCTTAGAATGAACACTGAAGCTTTCTTT. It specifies CASSVLRMNTEAFF.

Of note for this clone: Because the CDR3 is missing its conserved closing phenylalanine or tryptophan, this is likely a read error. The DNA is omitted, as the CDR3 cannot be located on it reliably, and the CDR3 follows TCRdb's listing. The CDR3 region is CSAAGIGNA. The chain couples TRBV20-1 to TRBJ2-3; the table names TRBD2, a call not compared with the DNA. The CDR3 length is 9 residues, termini included. Germline V gene data show CDR1 as DFQATT and CDR2 as SNEGSKA (reference sequence).

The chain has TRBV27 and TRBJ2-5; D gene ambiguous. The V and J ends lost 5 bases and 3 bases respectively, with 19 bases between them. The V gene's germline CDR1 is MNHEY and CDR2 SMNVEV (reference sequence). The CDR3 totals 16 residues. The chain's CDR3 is CASSPAAGEFEETQYF. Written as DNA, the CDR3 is TGTGCCAGCAGTCCCGCCGCAGGAGAATTCGAAGAGACCCAGTACTTC.

The CDR3 is CASSLGDRGLRNYGYTF. CDR3 sequence (DNA): TGTGCCAGCAGTTTGGGGGACAGGGGGCTGCGTAACTATGGCTACACCTTC. The chain has TRBV28 and TRBJ1-2; 12 bases are a match to TRBD1. The junction had 6 bases not matched to a gene; V was cut back by 3 bases and J by 1 base. Germline loops: CDR1 MDHEN, CDR2 SYDVKM. This CDR3 spans 17 amino acids.

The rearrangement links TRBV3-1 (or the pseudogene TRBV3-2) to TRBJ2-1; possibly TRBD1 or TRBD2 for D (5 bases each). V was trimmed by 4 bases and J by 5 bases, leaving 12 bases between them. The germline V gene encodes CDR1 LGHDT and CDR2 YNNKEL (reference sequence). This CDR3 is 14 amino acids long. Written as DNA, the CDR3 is TGTGCCAGCAGCCGATCCGGGACCGACAATGAGCAGTTCTTC. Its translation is CASSRSGTDNEQFF.

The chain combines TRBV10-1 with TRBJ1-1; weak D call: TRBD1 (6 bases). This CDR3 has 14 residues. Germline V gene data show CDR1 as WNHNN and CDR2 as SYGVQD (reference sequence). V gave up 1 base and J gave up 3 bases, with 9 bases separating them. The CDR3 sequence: CASSEWGTHTEAFF. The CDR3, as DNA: TGCGCCAGCAGTGAGTGGGGGACACACACTGAAGCTTTCTTT.

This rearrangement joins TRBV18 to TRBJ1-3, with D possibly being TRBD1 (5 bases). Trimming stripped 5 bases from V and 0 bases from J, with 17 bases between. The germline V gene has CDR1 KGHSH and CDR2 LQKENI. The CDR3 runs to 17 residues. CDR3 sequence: CASSKGTAPNSGNTIYF. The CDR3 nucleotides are TGTGCCAGCTCAAAAGGGACGGCACCTAACTCTGGAAACACCATATATTTT.

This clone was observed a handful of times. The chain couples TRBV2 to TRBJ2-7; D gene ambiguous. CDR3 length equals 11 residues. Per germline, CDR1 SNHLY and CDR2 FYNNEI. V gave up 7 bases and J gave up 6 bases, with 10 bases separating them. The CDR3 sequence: CASTSQSEQYF. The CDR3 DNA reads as TGTGCCAGCACAAGTCAAAGCGAGCAGTACTTC.

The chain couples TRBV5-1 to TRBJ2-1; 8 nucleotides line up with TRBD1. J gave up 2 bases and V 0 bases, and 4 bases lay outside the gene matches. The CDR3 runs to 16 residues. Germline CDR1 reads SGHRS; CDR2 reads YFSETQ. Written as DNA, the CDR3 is TGCGCCAGCAGCTTGGAGACAGGGGCGGCCTACAATGAGCAGTTCTTC. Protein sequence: CASSLETGAAYNEQFF. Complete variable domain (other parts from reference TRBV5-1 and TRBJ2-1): KAGVTQTPRYLIKTRGQQVTLSCSPISGHRSVSWYQQTPGQGLQFLFEYFSETQRNKGNFPGRFSGRQFSNSRSEMNVSTLELGDSALYLCASSLETGAAYNEQFFGPGTRLTVL.

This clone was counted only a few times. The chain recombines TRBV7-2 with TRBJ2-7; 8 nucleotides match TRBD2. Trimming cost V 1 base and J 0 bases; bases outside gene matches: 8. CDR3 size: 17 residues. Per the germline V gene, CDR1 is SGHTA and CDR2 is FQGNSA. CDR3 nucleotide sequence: TGTGCCAGCAGCTTAGTGGACGGGGGGGACTCCTCCTACGAGCAGTACTTC. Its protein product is CASSLVDGGDSSYEQYF.

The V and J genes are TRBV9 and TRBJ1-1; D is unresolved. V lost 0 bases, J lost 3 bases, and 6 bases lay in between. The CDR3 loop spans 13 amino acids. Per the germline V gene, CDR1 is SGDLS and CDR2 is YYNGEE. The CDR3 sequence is CASSVEAYTEAFF. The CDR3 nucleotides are TGTGCCAGCAGCGTAGAAGCTTACACTGAAGCTTTCTTT.

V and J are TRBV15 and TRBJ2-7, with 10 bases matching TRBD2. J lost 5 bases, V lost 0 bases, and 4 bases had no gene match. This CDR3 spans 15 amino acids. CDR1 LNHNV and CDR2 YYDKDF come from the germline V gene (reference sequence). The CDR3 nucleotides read TGTGCCACCAGCAGAGATCGTCTAGCGGGAGACGAGCAGTACTTC. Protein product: CATSRDRLAGDEQYF.